This TCR beta chain was identified in a study of regulatory dendritic cells for organ transplantation. Repertoires were generated with immunoSEQ multiplex PCR, while TCRdb's copy carries only in-frame clones and drops some. The table lists approximately 35,000 clones, about 89% of them singletons. V was pared by 6 bases and J by 3 bases, with 18 bases between. From germline, CDR1 is MDHEN and CDR2 SYDVKM. The CDR3 is 15 amino acids. Of note for this clone: What it recognizes is unknown.

Study outcomes and limitations: Of resting T cell subsets, memory CD8+ had the most alloreactive clonotypes. Memory CD8+ T cells were the most oligoclonal; naive cells were highly diverse.

Sequencing was performed on naive CD4+ T cells from blood. The subset denotes: CD45RA+ naive T cells. The chain employs TRBV28 and TRBJ2-7; a possible D gene is TRBD1 (6 bases). The clonotype comes from a human donor in good health. The CDR3 protein is CASRFSRTVLYEQYF. The CDR3 DNA follows: TGTGCCAGCAGGTTCTCCCGGACAGTGCTCTACGAGCAGTACTTC.